The 32 T cell receptor beta chains in this list originate from one sample, sequenced in a study of beta chain features in type 1 diabetes. Their antigen targets remain unknown. Study results and limitations: Among all four CD4+ subsets, Type 1 diabetes patients had TCRB CDR3s that were moderately but significantly shorter.

Sequenced material consisted of expressed TCRB transcripts (all of the isolated RNA was reverse transcribed). Libraries were prepared by immunoSEQ multiplex PCR; TCRdb keeps only in-frame clonotypes and omits some of them. The repertoire has approximately 600,000 clones, around an eighth of them found once; the top ten carry 0.095% to 0.15%. Sequenced: naive CD4+ T cells from blood. These receptors all stem from a young man with type 1 diabetes.

V gene TRBV7-2 combines with J gene TRBJ2-5, with D perhaps matching TRBD2 (5 bases). CDR1 is SGHTA and CDR2 is FQGNSA in the germline V gene. The CDR3 runs 14 residues. V lost 5 bases and J 2 bases, leaving 12 bases between the germline ends. CDR3 nucleotide sequence: TGTGCCAGCAGCATAGAGGGTGGGCAAGAGACCCAGTACTTC. Its translation is CASSIEGGQETQYF.

A remark on this clone: Other nucleotide sequences from this sample produce the same CDR3. The chain has TRBV30 and TRBJ2-7, with D possibly being TRBD1 (5 bases). Germline CDR1 and CDR2: GTSNPN and SVGIG (reference sequence). The CDR3 length is 14 residues. The V and J ends lost 4 bases and 3 bases respectively, with 16 bases between them. The CDR3 DNA reads TGTGCCTGGAAGCGTGGTGGGGCACTCTACGAGCAGTACTTC. Its translation: CAWKRGGALYEQYF. Complete variable domain (other parts from reference TRBV30 and TRBJ2-7): SQTIHQWPATLVQPVGSPLSLECTVEGTSNPNLYWYRQAAGRGLQLLFYSVGIGQISSEVPQNLSASRPQDRQFILSSKKLLLSDSGFYLCAWKRGGALYEQYFGPGTRLTVT.

The rearrangement uses TRBV7-9 and TRBJ2-3; 13 bases align to TRBD2. With 5 bases clipped from V and 6 bases from J, the junction kept 14 bases outside the gene matches. Per germline, CDR1 SEHNR and CDR2 FQNEAQ (reference sequence). This CDR3 spans 18 amino acids. The CDR3 nucleotides are TGTGCCAGCAGCGTGTACGGGACTAGCGGGATTCATGTGGATACGCAGTATTTT. This encodes CASSVYGTSGIHVDTQYF. Filled out from reference TRBV7-9 and TRBJ2-3, the complete variable domain reads DTGVSQNPRHKITKRGQNVTFRCDPISEHNRLYWYRQTLGQGPEFLTYFQNEAQLEKSRLLSDRFSAERPKGSFSTLEIQRTEQGDSAMYLCASSVYGTSGIHVDTQYFGPGTRLTVL.

This clone showed up just a few times. CDR3 in amino acids: CASSPQAAQYF. The CDR3 nucleotides read TGTGCCAGCAGCCCCCAAGCCGCGCAGTATTTT. The chain uses TRBV7-9 and TRBJ2-3; D not resolved. Germline V gene data show CDR1 as SEHNR and CDR2 as FQNEAQ (reference sequence). This CDR3 contains 11 residues. The V end was cut by 5 bases, the J end by 10 bases, with 10 bases between.

This clone turned up a few times. The V call is TRBV6-1, the J call TRBJ1-2; D not certain. The CDR3 loop spans 10 amino acids. The V end lost 6 bases, the J end lost 5 bases, and 4 bases lay between the germline ends. Germline V gives CDR1 MNHNS, CDR2 SASEGT. The DNA for the CDR3 is TGTGCCAGCAGGGAGTATGGCTACACCTTC. It yields the protein CASREYGYTF.

The chain links TRBV5-1 to TRBJ1-2; D gene ambiguous. Trimming pared 2 bases from V and 6 bases from J, leaving 14 bases between. CDR3 size: 14 residues. Germline CDR1 reads SGHRS; CDR2 reads YFSETQ. The CDR3 loop reads CASSFRPQDHGYTF. DNA of the CDR3: TGCGCCAGCAGCTTCCGCCCCCAGGACCATGGCTACACCTTC. The full variable domain, its missing parts supplied by reference TRBV5-1 and TRBJ1-2, is KAGVTQTPRYLIKTRGQQVTLSCSPISGHRSVSWYQQTPGQGLQFLFEYFSETQRNKGNFPGRFSGRQFSNSRSEMNVSTLELGDSALYLCASSFRPQDHGYTFGSGTRLTVV.

This clone occurred a few times. The CDR3 nucleotides read TGCAGTGCTAGAGATCGAAATGGCTACACCTTC. Its protein product is CSARDRNGYTF. The rearrangement links TRBV20-1 to TRBJ1-2; D gene unclear. Trimming cost V 0 bases and J 6 bases, with 5 bases left between them. The CDR3 consists of 11 residues. CDR1 and CDR2 from the germline V gene are DFQATT and SNEGSKA (reference sequence).

This chain connects TRBV30 to TRBJ2-5; D uncertain. The CDR3 consists of 11 residues. The germline V gene has CDR1 GTSNPN and CDR2 SVGIG (reference sequence). V was clipped by 0 bases and J by 5 bases, with 4 bases between them. CDR3 residues: CAWSVEETQYF. CDR3 DNA sequence: TGTGCCTGGAGTGTGGAGGAGACCCAGTACTTC.

This clone has a handful of counts. The chain joins TRBV4-3 to TRBJ1-2; 7 bases are a match to TRBD1. The germline gives CDR1 LGHNA, CDR2 YSLEER. CDR3 size: 15 residues. The junction had 7 bases not matched to a gene; V was cut back by 3 bases and J by 3 bases. The CDR3 region is CASSQQQGRDYGYTF. The CDR3 DNA reads TGCGCCAGCAGCCAGCAACAGGGGAGGGACTATGGCTACACCTTC.

The rearrangement uses TRBV7-2 and TRBJ1-5; 8 bases agree with TRBD1. The junction had 9 bases not matched to a gene; V was cut back by 4 bases and J by 7 bases. CDR1 SGHTA and CDR2 FQGNSA come from the germline V gene. The CDR3 is 15 residues long. The CDR3: CASSSGGTGAQPQHF. Written as DNA, the CDR3 is TGTGCCAGCAGCTCAGGGGGGACAGGAGCCCAGCCCCAGCATTTT.

The CDR3 reads CAIRAGDNQPQHF. For the CDR3, the DNA is TGTGCCATCAGGGCTGGGGACAACCAGCCCCAGCATTTT. The chain joins TRBV10-3 to TRBJ1-5; D possibly corresponds to TRBD1 (6 bases). CDR1 and CDR2 (germline): ENHRY, SYGVKD. V was clipped by 6 bases and J by 7 bases, with 13 bases between them. The length of the CDR3 is 13 residues.

V and J are TRBV19 and TRBJ1-5, with D hard to call. Germline V gives CDR1 LNHDA, CDR2 SQIVND (reference sequence). This CDR3 comprises 13 residues. The V gene lost 4 bases and the J gene lost 4 bases, with 8 bases spanning the gap. Written as DNA, the CDR3 is TGTGCCAGTAGTACACAGCTGAATCAGCCCCAGCATTTT. This gives the protein CASSTQLNQPQHF.

J is TRBJ1-6 and V is TRBV2; D call uncertain. With 4 bases removed from V and 9 bases from J, the gap between germline ends came to 16 bases. This CDR3 has 15 amino acids. Germline V gene sequence: CDR1 SNHLY, CDR2 FYNNEI. The CDR3 loop is CASSVSGDRSSPLHF. Here the CDR3 DNA reads TGTGCCAGCAGTGTATCTGGGGATAGGAGTTCACCCCTCCACTTT.

This clone turned up a few times. The J gene is TRBJ1-5, the V gene TRBV6-1; the D is unclear. V lost 6 bases to trimming and J lost 0 bases, with 9 bases between them. Germline loops: CDR1 MNHNS, CDR2 SASEGT. This CDR3 is built from 14 residues. CDR3 region: CASRRIFSNQPQHF. The CDR3 bases are TGTGCCAGCAGGAGGATATTTAGCAATCAGCCCCAGCATTTT.

The genes are TRBV10-3 and TRBJ2-7, with TRBD1 matching over 7 bases. The CDR3 has 16 residues. The J segment lost 0 bases and the V segment lost 6 bases, leaving 11 bases of the junction unmatched. Germline lookup yields CDR1 ENHRY and CDR2 SYGVKD. CDR3 sequence: CAISFLPGQNSYEQYF. In DNA, the CDR3 is TGTGCCATCAGCTTTCTACCGGGACAGAACTCCTACGAGCAGTACTTC.

This clone was observed a handful of times. This chain connects TRBV11-3 to TRBJ1-1; D unclear. V lost 7 bases to trimming and J lost 4 bases, with 16 bases between them. Germline CDR1 reads SGHNT; CDR2 reads YENEEA. This CDR3 has 14 amino acids. DNA of the CDR3: TGTGCCAGCATCTCGCTTGGGGTAGGCACTGAAGCTTTCTTT. Its protein product is CASISLGVGTEAFF.

This clone was counted a few times. This chain links TRBV15 with TRBJ1-2; no clear D. This CDR3 has 13 residues. The germline gives CDR1 LNHNV, CDR2 YYDKDF (reference sequence). V shed 0 bases and J shed 4 bases, with 6 bases lying between them. CDR3 DNA: TGTGCCACCAGCAGAGATGATTTCTATGGCTACACCTTC. Translation: CATSRDDFYGYTF. The full variable domain, in which reference TRBV15 and TRBJ1-2 provide the parts outside the CDR3, is DAMVIQNPRYQVTQFGKPVTLSCSQTLNHNVMYWYQQKSSQAPKLLFHYYDKDFNNEADTPDNFQSRRPNTSFCFLDIRSPGLGDTAMYLCATSRDDFYGYTFGSGTRLTVV.

The table lists this clone with a few counts. The chain carries TRBV11-2 and TRBJ2-7; a possible D gene is TRBD1 (6 bases). Between the trimmed V and J ends, which lost 5 bases and 0 bases, there was a span of 14 bases. The CDR3 runs 15 residues. Germline CDR1 SGHAT, CDR2 FQNNGV. CDR3 amino acids: CASSTPRDNSYEQYF. CDR3 bases: TGTGCCAGCAGCACCCCCCGGGACAACTCCTACGAGCAGTACTTC.

This clone was counted between two and nine times. The chain has TRBV7-9 and TRBJ1-2; 8 nucleotides line up with TRBD1. Germline-derived CDR1 and CDR2 are SEHNR and FQNEAQ (reference sequence). V lost 5 bases and J lost 7; bases outside the gene matches: 12. The CDR3 is made up of 15 amino acids. CDR3 in DNA: TGTGCCAGCAGCCCGCAGACAGGGGCGTATCTTGGCTACACCTTC. Translating it yields CASSPQTGAYLGYTF.

This clone was counted between two and nine times. This sequence joins TRBV7-2 and TRBJ2-5; D is undetermined. V gave up 5 bases and J gave up 1 base, with 20 bases separating them. CDR1 and CDR2 from the germline V gene are SGHTA and FQGNSA. The CDR3 is 17 amino acids. This chain's CDR3 is CASSEERSLRTQETQYF. The DNA for the CDR3 is TGTGCCAGCAGCGAAGAACGTAGCTTGCGGACCCAAGAGACCCAGTACTTC.

The chain couples TRBV29-1 to TRBJ2-3; D unclear. Germline-derived CDR1 and CDR2 are SQVTM and ANQGSEA. Trimming left V 1 base short and J 1 base short, with 6 bases between. This CDR3 comprises 13 residues. In DNA form, the CDR3 reads TGCAGCGTTGAAGCGTACGGCACAGATACGCAGTATTTT. Translating it yields CSVEAYGTDTQYF.

J is TRBJ1-5 and V is TRBV27; the match to TRBD1 covers 10 bases. CDR3 length equals 16 residues. Losses at the gene ends were 1 base for V and 5 bases for J; bases not matched to a gene: 5. The germline V gene encodes CDR1 MNHEY and CDR2 SMNVEV (reference sequence). CDR3 residues: CASSLLGQGIDQPQHF. CDR3 DNA sequence: TGTGCCAGCAGTTTATTGGGACAGGGGATCGATCAGCCCCAGCATTTT.

This clone was seen more than once but under ten times. The junction does not match germline at one end; this may be a read error. The chain recombines TRBV20-1 with TRBJ2-1; unclear D gene. Per the germline V gene, CDR1 is DFQATT and CDR2 is SNEGSKA (reference sequence). The CDR3 has 11 residues. Here the CDR3 reads CSARAMEMLVF. CDR3 nucleotide sequence: TGCAGTGCTAGAGCTATGGAGATGTTGGTCTTC.

This chain links TRBV6-5 with TRBJ1-5; D possibly corresponds to TRBD1 (5 bases). The CDR3 sequence is 16 residues long. V lost 0 bases to trimming and J lost 4 bases, with 13 bases between them. Looked up from germline, CDR1 is MNHEY and CDR2 is SVGAGI. The CDR3 bases are TGTGCCAGCAGTTACTCCGGGGGAGACAATAATCAGCCCCAGCATTTT. Its translation: CASSYSGGDNNQPQHF.

There are a few counts of this clone. The chain uses TRBV4-3 and TRBJ1-4; D is unresolved. V was clipped by 1 base and J by 0 bases, with 15 bases between them. This CDR3 spans 18 amino acids. Germline V gene data show CDR1 as LGHNA and CDR2 as YSLEER. The CDR3 here is CASSQGTSLPATNEKLFF. The CDR3 DNA reads TGCGCCAGCAGCCAAGGTACTTCACTGCCGGCAACTAATGAAAAACTGTTTTTT.

The chain employs TRBV30 and TRBJ1-4; D not resolved. Trimming removed 0 bases from V and 0 bases from J, with 8 bases in between. Germline CDR1 GTSNPN, CDR2 SVGIG (reference sequence). The CDR3 has 15 residues. This chain's CDR3 is CAWSVGSTTNEKLFF. The CDR3 bases are TGTGCCTGGAGTGTAGGGTCAACAACTAATGAAAAACTGTTTTTT.

This clone was picked up a small number of times. The rearrangement links TRBV10-3 to TRBJ2-1; D perhaps matches TRBD1 (6 bases). Germline loops: CDR1 ENHRY, CDR2 SYGVKD. The CDR3 runs to 13 residues. V lost 6 bases and J lost 5, with 11 bases in between. The CDR3: CAIRKRQDNEQFF. The CDR3 DNA sequence: TGTGCCATCAGAAAGAGACAGGACAATGAGCAGTTCTTC.

This clone was detected only a few times. This rearrangement joins TRBV18 to TRBJ1-6, with 7 bases that match TRBD1. The CDR3 totals 15 residues. Germline V CDR1 and CDR2: KGHSH, LQKENI. Unmatched junction bases numbered 1, after V lost 1 base and J lost 4 bases. The CDR3 DNA reads as TGTGCCAGCTCACCACAACAGGGGTATAATTCACCCCTCCACTTT. Its protein product is CASSPQQGYNSPLHF.

The CDR3 here is CASSIGTRTYQETQYF. For the CDR3, the DNA is TGTGCCAGCAGCATCGGGACTAGGACGTACCAAGAGACCCAGTACTTC. V usage is TRBV9 and J usage is TRBJ2-5, with 8 positions matching TRBD2. The CDR3 extends over 16 amino acids. CDR1 SGDLS and CDR2 YYNGEE come from the germline V gene. J was trimmed by 0 bases and V by 4 bases; bases with no gene match: 8. The full variable domain, its missing parts supplied by reference TRBV9 and TRBJ2-5, is DSGVTQTPKHLITATGQRVTLRCSPRSGDLSVYWYQQSLDQGLQFLIQYYNGEERAKGNILERFSAQQFPDLHSELNLSSLELGDSALYFCASSIGTRTYQETQYFGPGTRLLVL.

The rearrangement joins TRBV5-1 to TRBJ1-2; 7 positions agree with TRBD1. The germline CDR1 and CDR2 sequences are SGHRS and YFSETQ. V shed 2 bases, J shed 0 bases, and the junction held 7 bases outside the gene matches. There are 16 residues in the CDR3. The CDR3 DNA is TGCGCCAGCAGCTTATCGACAGGGCAAGCTAACTATGGCTACACCTTC. It is translated as CASSLSTGQANYGYTF.

This clone was seen a handful of times. This chain connects TRBV11-3 to TRBJ1-1; tentatively, D is TRBD1 (5 bases). Trimming took 2 bases from V and 5 from J, leaving 9 bases between them. The germline gives CDR1 SGHNT, CDR2 YENEEA. The length of the CDR3 is 13 residues. CDR3 DNA sequence: TGTGCCAGCAGCTTACAGGGAGGGACTGAAGCTTTCTTT. It codes for CASSLQGGTEAFF. The full variable domain, its missing parts supplied by reference TRBV11-3 and TRBJ1-1, is EAGVVQSPRYKIIEKKQPVAFWCNPISGHNTLYWYLQNLGQGPELLIRYENEEAVDDSQLPKDRFSAERLKGVDSTLKIQPAELGDSAVYLCASSLQGGTEAFFGQGTRLTVV.

The chain uses TRBV7-3 and TRBJ2-3; D remains ambiguous. Trimming shortened V by 2 bases and J by 5 bases, and 11 bases separated the two germline ends. Germline V gene data show CDR1 as SGHTA and CDR2 as FQGTGA. The CDR3 has 14 amino acids. Here the CDR3 DNA reads TGTGCCAGCAGCTTAGGTGGTGGAGAAGATACGCAGTATTTT. Its translation: CASSLGGGEDTQYF.